This T cell receptor beta chain was sequenced during a study of T cell responses to AZD1222 COVID-19 vaccine. Sequenced by immunoSEQ multiplex PCR; TCRdb stores in-frame clones only, minus some. Among over 120,000 clones, just over 90% were seen once, and the ten largest hold around 1.9%. This CDR3 comprises 13 residues. The V and J ends lost 5 bases and 3 bases, in that order; junction bases with no gene match: 4. CDR1 and CDR2 from the germline V gene are SGHRS and YFSETQ. This clonotype was sampled from an adult in good health. This sample comprised peripheral blood, obtained on day 0 of AZD1222 vaccination. The chain employs TRBV5-1 and TRBJ2-7; 8 bases align to TRBD1. CDR3 in DNA: TGCGCCAGCAGGGGTGGACAGGGCTACGAGCAGTACTTC. This codes for CASRGGQGYEQYF.